This TCR beta chain was recovered during a study of blood T cell repertoires in COVID-19 (dated by TCRdb to 2018 to 2021). In terms of the full investigation: Samples covering the acute and convalescent phases of COVID-19 were provided by collaborators in the United States, Italy and Spain. The material from the prospective study consisted of cDNA or gDNA derived from T cells, B-cell-depleted T cells, or PBMCs. Deeply sampled blood TCRbeta repertoires from subjects exposed to, actively infected with, or recovered from COVID-19 were included in the dataset. A freely available public database, intended as a resource for researchers studying the immune response to SARS-CoV-2, is where the repertoires were released. The samples were drawn from two sources: the first 160 participants of the ongoing ImmuneRACE study, and over 1,000 subjects contributed by 6 global collaborators. The sample metadata nearly always contained a de-identified subject ID, COVID-19 status, age in years and sex. Where available, HLA class I and class II types were obtained from metadata supplied by the sample provider rather than from assay-based typing.

The V end loses 4 bases and the J end loses 4 bases, and a stretch of 15 bases separates them. CDR1 and CDR2, looked up from the germline V gene, are SGHRS and YFSETQ. The CDR3 goes from the cysteine to the phenylalanine over 14 residues. The CDR3 DNA has 42 bases and is translated from base 1. About this clone itself: Its binding antigen is unknown. It has no much larger one-base neighbor in the sample; base qualities were not kept.

TCRbeta CDR3 regions were amplified from genomic DNA by means of the immunoSEQ Assay, a bias-controlled multiplex PCR. Regarding the original processing steps: The number of nucleated cells in each sample was estimated by amplification of reference gene primers within the assay. Sequence reads were collapsed and filtered to measure the absolute abundance of every unique TCRbeta CDR3 rearrangement. For each sample, productive Simpson clonality was calculated as the square root of Simpson's diversity index across productive rearrangements. In TCRdb, the immuneACCESS table is reduced to in-frame sequences with V and J assigned. These tables do not hold every clone; where another copy was compared, an unresolved V gene accounts for under half, and the others remain unexplained. The V and J calls and clone size come from that table; D and trimming were worked out from the DNA. Within this sample are about 32,000 clones, with approximately 86% of them counted one time only. Approximately 5.7% of the sample rests with the top ten.

Results the study describes overall, beyond this receptor: The quantity of clinical and demographic metadata differed by source and by participant and was supplied without curation.

Collaborating institutions collected whole blood in K2EDTA tubes following their own protocols. Collaborator samples were shipped for TCRbeta analysis as frozen whole blood, isolated PBMCs, or DNA extracted from either sample type. The chain joins TRBV5-1 to TRBJ2-7, with TRBD1 tentatively as D gene (6 bases match). The sequenced sample consisted of peripheral blood. This TCR came from a woman of 80 years or more with active or convalescent COVID-19. The CDR3 corresponds to CASSAQGTLYEQYF. DNA sequence: TGCGCCAGCAGCGCCCAGGGGACGCTATACGAGCAGTACTTC.